This TCR beta chain was retrieved from a study of T cells in Graves' hyperthyroidism and ophthalmopathy. It was RNA transcripts that yielded the amplified TCR beta CDR3 regions. HTBI primers drove first-round RT-PCR of the TCR CDR3. In TCRdb, the multiplex PCR reads were re-called with MiXCR into one record per CDR3 protein. The data show about 700,000 distinct CDR3 sequences, just under 45% seen once. General study results and limits: Most thyroid clonotypes with frequency above 0.001 were detected in blood.

Details on this clonotype: The antigen remains undetermined.

V was clipped by 3 bases and J by 0 bases, with 11 bases between them. The germline V gene has CDR1 SQVTM and CDR2 ANQGSEA. This CDR3 region has 14 residues. The V and J genes are TRBV29-1 and TRBJ1-1, with D possibly being TRBD1 (5 bases). The sequenced sample was peripheral blood or thyroid tissue (not recorded which). This receptor was identified in an adult man with Graves' disease, either hyperthyroidism or ophthalmopathy (not recorded which). Written as DNA, the CDR3 is TGCAGCGTTGACGATGGGACCATGAACACTGAAGCTTTCTTT. This sequence encodes CSVDDGTMNTEAFF.